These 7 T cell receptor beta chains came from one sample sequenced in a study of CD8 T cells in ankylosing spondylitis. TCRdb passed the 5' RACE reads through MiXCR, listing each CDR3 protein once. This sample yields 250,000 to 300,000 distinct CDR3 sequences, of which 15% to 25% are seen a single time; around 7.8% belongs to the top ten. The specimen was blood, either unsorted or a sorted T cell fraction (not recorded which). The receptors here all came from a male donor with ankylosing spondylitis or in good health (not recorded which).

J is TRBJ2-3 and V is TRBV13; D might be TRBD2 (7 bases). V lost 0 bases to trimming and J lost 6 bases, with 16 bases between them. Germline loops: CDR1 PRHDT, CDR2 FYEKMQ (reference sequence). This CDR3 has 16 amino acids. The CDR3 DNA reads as TGTGCCAGCAGCTTAGGGGGGGGGGCCCGGTTGGATACGCAGTATTTT. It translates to CASSLGGGARLDTQYF.

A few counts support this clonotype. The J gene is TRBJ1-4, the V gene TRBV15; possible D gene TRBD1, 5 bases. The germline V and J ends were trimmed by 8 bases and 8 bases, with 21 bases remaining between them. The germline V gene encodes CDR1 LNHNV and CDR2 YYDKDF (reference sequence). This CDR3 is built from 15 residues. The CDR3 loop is CATGQGGAGGEKLFF. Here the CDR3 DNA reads TGTGCCACCGGGCAGGGAGGCGCGGGGGGGGAAAAACTGTTTTTT.

The CDR3 region has the DNA TGTGCCAGCAGCCCGGACAGGGGGCTCAATGAGCAGTTCTTC. Translation: CASSPDRGLNEQFF. The rearrangement links TRBV3-1 to TRBJ2-1; TRBD1 aligns across 11 bases. V shed 4 bases, J shed 6 bases, and the junction held 2 bases outside the gene matches. Per the germline V gene, CDR1 is LGHDT and CDR2 is YNNKEL (reference sequence). The CDR3 extends over 14 amino acids.

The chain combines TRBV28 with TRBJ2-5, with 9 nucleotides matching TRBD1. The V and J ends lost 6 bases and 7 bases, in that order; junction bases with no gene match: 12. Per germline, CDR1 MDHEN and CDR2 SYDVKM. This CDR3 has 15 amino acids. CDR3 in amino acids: CASRGTGRGAGTQYF. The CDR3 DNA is TGTGCCAGCAGGGGGACAGGGAGAGGGGCAGGGACCCAGTACTTC.

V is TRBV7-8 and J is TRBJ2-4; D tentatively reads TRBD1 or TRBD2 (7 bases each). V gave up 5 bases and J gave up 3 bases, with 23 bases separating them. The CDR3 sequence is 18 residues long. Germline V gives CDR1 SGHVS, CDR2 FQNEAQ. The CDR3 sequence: CASSPPARGGPHKNIQYF. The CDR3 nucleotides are TGTGCCAGCAGCCCCCCGGCCAGGGGGGGGCCCCACAAAAACATTCAGTACTTC.

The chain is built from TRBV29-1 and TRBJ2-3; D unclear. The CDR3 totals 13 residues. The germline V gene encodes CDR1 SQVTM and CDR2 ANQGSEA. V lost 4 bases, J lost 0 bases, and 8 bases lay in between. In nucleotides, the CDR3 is TGCAGCGTTGTGGTCCGTAGCACAGATACGCAGTATTTT. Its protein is CSVVVRSTDTQYF.

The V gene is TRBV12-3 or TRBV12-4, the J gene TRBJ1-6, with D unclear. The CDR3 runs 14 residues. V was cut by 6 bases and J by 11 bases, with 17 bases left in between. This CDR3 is CASSAAGPGPPLHF. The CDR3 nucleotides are TGTGCCAGCAGCGCTGCCGGGCCAGGCCCACCCCTCCACTTT.